This T cell receptor beta chain was recovered during a study of CD8+CD57+ T cells in acquired aplastic anemia. Looking at the study overall: Around 3.2 ug was the average amount of DNA from sorted CD4+ and CD8+ cells.

From its first to its last residue, the CDR3 has 15 amino acids. Germline assignment: CDR1 SSHAT and CDR2 FNYEAQ (reference sequence). Genomic DNA, serving as template, underwent TCR beta VDJ and CDR3 profiling. TCRdb re-analysed the reads in MiXCR, keeping a single row per CDR3 protein. The sample comprises hundreds of thousands of distinct CDR3 sequences, about 70% of which are singletons, and 4% rests with the top ten. Comment on this clonotype: The DNA is left out, because the CDR3 cannot be placed on it with certainty; the CDR3 is given as TCRdb lists it.

The V call is TRBV7-7, the J call TRBJ2-2. The origin of this receptor is a human donor in good health, serving as a control. What was sequenced was sorted CD4+, CD8+, or CD8+CD57+ T cells (not recorded which) from PBMCs. CDR3 sequence: CASSLAPNTGELFFF.